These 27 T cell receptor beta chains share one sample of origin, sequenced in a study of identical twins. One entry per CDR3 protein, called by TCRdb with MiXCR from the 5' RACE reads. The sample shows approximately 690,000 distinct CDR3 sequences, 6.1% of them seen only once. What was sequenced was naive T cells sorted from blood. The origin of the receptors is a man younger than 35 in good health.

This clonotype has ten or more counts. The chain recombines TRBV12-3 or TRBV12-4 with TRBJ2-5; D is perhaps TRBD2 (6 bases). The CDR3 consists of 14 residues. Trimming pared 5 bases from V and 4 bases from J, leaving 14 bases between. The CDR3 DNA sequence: TGTGCCAGCAGTCGACTAGAGGTGGGAGAGACCCAGTACTTC. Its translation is CASSRLEVGETQYF.

CDR3 residues: CASSLSKTGSTGELFF. The CDR3 DNA follows: TGCGCCAGCAGCCTAAGCAAAACAGGGAGCACCGGGGAGCTGTTTTTT. The chain joins TRBV5-1 to TRBJ2-2; possibly TRBD1 for D (6 bases). Germline V gene lookup returns CDR1 SGHRS and CDR2 YFSETQ. The CDR3 loop spans 16 amino acids. V lost 4 bases and J lost 4, with 17 bases in between.

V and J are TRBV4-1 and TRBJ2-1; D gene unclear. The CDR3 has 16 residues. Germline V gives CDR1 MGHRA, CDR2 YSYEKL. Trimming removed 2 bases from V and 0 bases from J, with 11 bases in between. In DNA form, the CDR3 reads TGCGCCAGCAGCCAATTCCTGGGCAGCTCCTACAATGAGCAGTTCTTC. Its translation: CASSQFLGSSYNEQFF.

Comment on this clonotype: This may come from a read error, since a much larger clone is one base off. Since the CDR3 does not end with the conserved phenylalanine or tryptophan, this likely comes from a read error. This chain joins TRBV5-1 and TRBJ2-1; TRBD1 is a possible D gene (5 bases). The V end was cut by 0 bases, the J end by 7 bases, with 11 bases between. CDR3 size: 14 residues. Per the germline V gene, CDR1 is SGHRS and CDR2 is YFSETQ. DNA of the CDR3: TGCGCCAGCAGCTTGGAACAGGCGGCGAATGAGCAGTTCTGC. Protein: CASSLEQAANEQFC.

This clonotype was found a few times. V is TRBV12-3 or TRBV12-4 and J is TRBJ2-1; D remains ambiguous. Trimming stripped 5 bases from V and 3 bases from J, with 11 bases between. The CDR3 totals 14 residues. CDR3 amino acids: CASSPQKYYNEQFF. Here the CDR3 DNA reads TGTGCCAGCAGTCCACAGAAGTACTACAATGAGCAGTTCTTC.

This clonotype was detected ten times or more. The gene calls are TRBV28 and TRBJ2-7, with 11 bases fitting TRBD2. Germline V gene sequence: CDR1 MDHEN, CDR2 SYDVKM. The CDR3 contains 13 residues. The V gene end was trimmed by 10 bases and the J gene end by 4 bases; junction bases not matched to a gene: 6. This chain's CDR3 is CATTTSGIYEQYF. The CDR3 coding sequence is TGTGCCACTACGACTAGCGGGATTTACGAGCAGTACTTC.

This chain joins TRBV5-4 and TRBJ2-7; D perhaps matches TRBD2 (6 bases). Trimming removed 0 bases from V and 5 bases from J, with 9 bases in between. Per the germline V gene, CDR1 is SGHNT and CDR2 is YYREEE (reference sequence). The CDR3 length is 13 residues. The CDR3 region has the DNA TGTGCCAGCAGCTTGGCCTCGGGGGACGAGCAGTACGTC. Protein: CASSLASGDEQYV.

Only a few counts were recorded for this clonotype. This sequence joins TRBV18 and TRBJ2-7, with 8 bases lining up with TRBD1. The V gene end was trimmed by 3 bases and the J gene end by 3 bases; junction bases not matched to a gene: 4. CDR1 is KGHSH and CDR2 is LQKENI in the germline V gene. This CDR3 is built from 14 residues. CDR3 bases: TGTGCCAGCTCACCCACGGGACAGGTCTACGAGCAGTACTTC. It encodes CASSPTGQVYEQYF.

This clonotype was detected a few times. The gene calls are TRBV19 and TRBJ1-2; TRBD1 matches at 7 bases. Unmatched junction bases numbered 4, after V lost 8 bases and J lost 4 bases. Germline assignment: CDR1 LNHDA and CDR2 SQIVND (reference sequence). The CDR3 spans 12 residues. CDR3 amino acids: CASQGESYGYTF. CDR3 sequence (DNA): TGTGCCAGTCAGGGGGAGAGCTATGGCTACACCTTC.

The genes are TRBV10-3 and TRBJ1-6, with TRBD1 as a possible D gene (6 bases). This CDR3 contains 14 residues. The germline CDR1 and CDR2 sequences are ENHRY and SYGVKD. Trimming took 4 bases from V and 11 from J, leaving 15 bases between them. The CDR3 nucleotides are TGTGCCATCAGTGGGACAGTTGAGTCGACACCCCTCCACTTT. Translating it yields CAISGTVESTPLHF.

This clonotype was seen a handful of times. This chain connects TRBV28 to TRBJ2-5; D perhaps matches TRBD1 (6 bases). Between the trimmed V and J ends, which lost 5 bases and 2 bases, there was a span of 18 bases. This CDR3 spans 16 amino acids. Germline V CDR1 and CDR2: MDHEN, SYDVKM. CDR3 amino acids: CASSPAPRDIQETQYF. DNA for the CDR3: TGTGCCAGCAGTCCCGCCCCCCGGGACATACAAGAGACCCAGTACTTC. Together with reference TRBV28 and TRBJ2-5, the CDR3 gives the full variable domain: DVKVTQSSRYLVKRTGEKVFLECVQDMDHENMFWYRQDPGLGLRLIYFSYDVKMKEKGDIPEGYSVSREKKERFSLILESASTNQTSMYLCASSPAPRDIQETQYFGPGTRLLVL.

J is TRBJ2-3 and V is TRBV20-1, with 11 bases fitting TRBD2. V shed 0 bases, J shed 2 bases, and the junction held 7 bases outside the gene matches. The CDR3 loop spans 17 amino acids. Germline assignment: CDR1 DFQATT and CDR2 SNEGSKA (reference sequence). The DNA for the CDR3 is TGCAGTGCTAGAGATCCCCTAGCGGGAGGCTTCACAGATACGCAGTATTTT. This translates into CSARDPLAGGFTDTQYF.

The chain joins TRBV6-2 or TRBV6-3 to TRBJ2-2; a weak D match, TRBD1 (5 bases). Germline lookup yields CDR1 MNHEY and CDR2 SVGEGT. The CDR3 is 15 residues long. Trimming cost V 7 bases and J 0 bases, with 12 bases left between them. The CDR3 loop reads CASTGWPSNTGELFF. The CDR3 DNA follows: TGTGCCAGCACAGGGTGGCCTTCGAACACCGGGGAGCTGTTTTTT.

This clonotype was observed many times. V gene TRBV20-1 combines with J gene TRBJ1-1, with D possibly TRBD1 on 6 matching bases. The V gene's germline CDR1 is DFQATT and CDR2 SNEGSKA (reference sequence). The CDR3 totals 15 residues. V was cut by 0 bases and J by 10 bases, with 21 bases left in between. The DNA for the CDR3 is TGCAGTGCTAGAGATCTGGGACATTTGGGGAAGGGAGCTTTCTTT. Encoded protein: CSARDLGHLGKGAFF.

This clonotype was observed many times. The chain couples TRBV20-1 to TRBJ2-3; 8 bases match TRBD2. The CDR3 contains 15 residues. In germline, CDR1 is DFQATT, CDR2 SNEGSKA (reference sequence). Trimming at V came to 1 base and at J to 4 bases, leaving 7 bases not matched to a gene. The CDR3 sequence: CSARVASGRSDTQYF. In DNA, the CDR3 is TGCAGTGCTAGAGTCGCTAGCGGGCGCTCAGATACGCAGTATTTT.

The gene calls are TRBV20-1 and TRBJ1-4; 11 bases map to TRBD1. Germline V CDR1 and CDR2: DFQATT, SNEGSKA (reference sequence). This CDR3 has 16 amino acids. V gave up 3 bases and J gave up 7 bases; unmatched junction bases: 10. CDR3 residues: CSASMFGGQGAEKLFF. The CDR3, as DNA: TGCAGTGCTAGTATGTTCGGCGGACAGGGGGCTGAAAAACTGTTTTTT.

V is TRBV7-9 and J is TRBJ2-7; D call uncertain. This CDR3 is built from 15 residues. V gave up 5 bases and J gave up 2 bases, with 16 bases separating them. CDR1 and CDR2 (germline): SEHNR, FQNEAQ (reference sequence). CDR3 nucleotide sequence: TGTGCCAGCAGCCCGACATTCGACCCCACCTACGAGCAGTACTTC. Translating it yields CASSPTFDPTYEQYF.

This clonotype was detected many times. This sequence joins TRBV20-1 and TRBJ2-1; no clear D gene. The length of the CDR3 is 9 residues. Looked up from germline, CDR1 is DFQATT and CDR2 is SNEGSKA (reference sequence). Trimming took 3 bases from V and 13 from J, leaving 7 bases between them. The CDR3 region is CSARPDQFF. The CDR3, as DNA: TGCAGTGCTAGGCCTGACCAGTTCTTC.

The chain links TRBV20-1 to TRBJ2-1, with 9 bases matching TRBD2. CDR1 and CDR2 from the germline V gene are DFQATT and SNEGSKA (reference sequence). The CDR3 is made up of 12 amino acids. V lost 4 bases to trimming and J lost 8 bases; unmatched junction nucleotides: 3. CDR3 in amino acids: CSAKLAGHEQFF. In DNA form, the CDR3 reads TGCAGTGCTAAGCTAGCGGGACATGAGCAGTTCTTC.

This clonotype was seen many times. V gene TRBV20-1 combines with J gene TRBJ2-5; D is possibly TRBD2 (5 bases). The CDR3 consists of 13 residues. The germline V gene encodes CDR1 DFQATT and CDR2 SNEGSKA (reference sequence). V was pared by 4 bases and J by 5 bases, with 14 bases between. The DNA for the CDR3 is TGCAGTGCTATCCGGACTTCAAAGGAGACCCAGTACTTC. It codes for CSAIRTSKETQYF.

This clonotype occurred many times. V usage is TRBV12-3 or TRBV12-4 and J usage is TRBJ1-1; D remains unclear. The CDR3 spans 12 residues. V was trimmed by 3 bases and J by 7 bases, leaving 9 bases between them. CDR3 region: CASSFSRLEAFF. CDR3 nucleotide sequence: TGTGCCAGCAGTTTTTCTAGACTTGAAGCTTTCTTT.

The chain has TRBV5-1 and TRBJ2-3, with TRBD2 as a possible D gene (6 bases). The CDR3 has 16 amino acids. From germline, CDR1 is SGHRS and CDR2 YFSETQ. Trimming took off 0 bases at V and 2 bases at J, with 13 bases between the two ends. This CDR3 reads CASSLAPRGATDTQYF. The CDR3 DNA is TGCGCCAGCAGCTTGGCCCCGCGGGGAGCCACAGATACGCAGTATTTT.

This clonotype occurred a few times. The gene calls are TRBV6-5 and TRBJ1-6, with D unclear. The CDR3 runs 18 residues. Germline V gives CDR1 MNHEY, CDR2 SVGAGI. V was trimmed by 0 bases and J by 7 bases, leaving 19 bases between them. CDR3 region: CASSYSGPGRGPNSPLHF. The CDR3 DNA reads TGTGCCAGCAGTTACTCCGGCCCCGGACGAGGACCAAATTCACCCCTCCACTTT.

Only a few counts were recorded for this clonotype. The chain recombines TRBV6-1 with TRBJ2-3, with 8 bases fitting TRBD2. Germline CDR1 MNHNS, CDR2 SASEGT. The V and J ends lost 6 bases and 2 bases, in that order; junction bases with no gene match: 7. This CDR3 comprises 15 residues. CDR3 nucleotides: TGTGCCAGCAGGGGAGCGGGAGTAGCCACAGATACGCAGTATTTT. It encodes CASRGAGVATDTQYF.

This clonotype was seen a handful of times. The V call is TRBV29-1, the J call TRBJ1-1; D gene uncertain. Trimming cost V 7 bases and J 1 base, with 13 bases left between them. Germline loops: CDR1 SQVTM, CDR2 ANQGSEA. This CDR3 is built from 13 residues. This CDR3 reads CSAGQRSNTEAFF. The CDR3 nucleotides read TGCAGCGCCGGGCAGCGTTCGAACACTGAAGCTTTCTTT. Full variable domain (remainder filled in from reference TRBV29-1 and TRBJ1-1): SAVISQKPSRDICQRGTSLTIQCQVDSQVTMMFWYRQQPGQSLTLIATANQGSEATYESGFVIDKFPISRPNLTFSTLTVSNMSPEDSSIYLCSAGQRSNTEAFFGQGTRLTVV.

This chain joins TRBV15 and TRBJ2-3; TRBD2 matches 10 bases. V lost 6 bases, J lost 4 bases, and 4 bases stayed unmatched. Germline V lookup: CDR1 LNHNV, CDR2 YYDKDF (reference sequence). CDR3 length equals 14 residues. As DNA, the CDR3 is TGTGCCACCAGGGCTAGCGGGAGCTCAGATACGCAGTATTTT. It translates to CATRASGSSDTQYF.

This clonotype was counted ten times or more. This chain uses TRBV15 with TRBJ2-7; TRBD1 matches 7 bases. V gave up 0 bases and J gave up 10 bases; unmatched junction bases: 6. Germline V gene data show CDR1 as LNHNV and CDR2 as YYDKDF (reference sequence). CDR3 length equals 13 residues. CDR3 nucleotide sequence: TGTGCCACCAGCAGAGATCTAGGGGGCGGTCAGTACTTC. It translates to CATSRDLGGGQYF.